This T cell receptor (beta chain) was identified during a study of blood T cells in healthy people across ages. Every donor gave around 10 milliliters of peripheral blood. CDR3 length: 15 residues. Germline V gives CDR1 SGHAT, CDR2 FQNNGV. V lost 5 bases to trimming and J lost 5 bases, with 16 bases between them. Primed by a sample-barcoded 5' primer and a J-beta primer mix, a second PCR proceeded for about 6 to 11 cycles. TCRdb reanalysed the 5' RACE reads using MiXCR and keeps one entry per CDR3 protein. The data contain fewer than 1,200,000 distinct CDR3 sequences, approximately 26% of them singletons. These data also featured in a second study, about T cells of mothers and their children.

The TCR comes from a girl aged 2 to 9 in good health. The specimen sequenced was blood. This chain connects TRBV11-2 to TRBJ2-1; D assignment may be TRBD1 or TRBD2 (5 bases each). The CDR3 protein is CASSPQPGTHNEQFF. In DNA form, the CDR3 reads TGTGCCAGCAGCCCCCAACCCGGGACCCACAATGAGCAGTTCTTC.